This T cell receptor beta chain was recovered during a study of T cell responses to AZD1222 COVID-19 vaccine. Findings and limits, study-wide: Two AZD1222 administrations were followed by greater Spike-specific TCR breadth and depth. Vaccine-related CD4 TCRs covered spike, predominating at 160-218 and 743-854.

The CDR3 sequence is 14 residues long. The V gene lost 1 base and the J gene lost 1 base, with 4 bases spanning the gap. Germline CDR1 and CDR2: LNHDA and SQIVND (reference sequence). In the case of this clone: What it recognizes is unknown.

The table came from immunoSEQ multiplex PCR; TCRdb's copy has only in-frame clones and leaves some out. The sample lists roughly 110,000 clones; over 80% were seen once. The study pooled second doses at about 4 or about 12 weeks. The J gene is TRBJ2-2, the V gene TRBV19, with D uncertain. The source material was peripheral blood, sampled 28 days after the second AZD1222 dose. The clonotype originates from an adult who received the AZD1222 COVID-19 vaccine. The CDR3 DNA follows: TGTGCCAGTAGTATAGGACAGAACACCGGGGAGCTGTTTTTT. Translating gives CASSIGQNTGELFF.